Below, 25 T cell receptor beta chains from the same sample are listed, as sequenced in a study of blood T cell repertoires in COVID-19. Profiling relied on immunoSEQ multiplex PCR, and the TCRdb table lists in-frame clones only, not all of them. The sample consists of 250,000 or so clones, roughly 82% of them appearing once. Sequencing input: peripheral blood. All receptors come from a man in his forties who had recovered from COVID-19.

The V and J genes are TRBV12-3 or TRBV12-4 and TRBJ1-2; no definite D call. V was pared by 6 bases and J by 8 bases, with 16 bases between. This CDR3 comprises 13 residues. The CDR3 spells CASSLPLPGGYTF. The CDR3 coding sequence is TGTGCCAGCAGCCTGCCCTTGCCGGGAGGCTACACCTTC.

The CDR3 protein is CASSQDGRSNYGYTF. The CDR3 bases are TGCGCCAGCAGCCAAGACGGCAGGTCTAACTATGGCTACACCTTC. The chain links TRBV4-1 to TRBJ1-2; unclear D gene. Deletions cut 0 bases from V and 0 bases from J, with 8 bases between. The CDR3 loop spans 15 amino acids. The V gene's germline CDR1 is MGHRA and CDR2 YSYEKL.

This clone was seen only a few times. This rearrangement joins TRBV2 to TRBJ1-2; D is possibly TRBD1 (5 bases). This CDR3 comprises 13 residues. Germline V CDR1 and CDR2: SNHLY, FYNNEI. Trimming removed 5 bases at V and 5 bases at J, with 12 bases between. For the CDR3, the DNA is TGTGCCAGCAGTAAGGGACTTACGTATGGCTACACCTTC. It yields the protein CASSKGLTYGYTF.

The chain couples TRBV6-5 to TRBJ1-2, with a possible D match to TRBD1 (6 bases). This CDR3 has 13 amino acids. Trimming pared 4 bases from V and 4 bases from J, leaving 10 bases between. In germline, CDR1 is MNHEY, CDR2 SVGAGI. The chain's CDR3 is CASSSSDSYGYTF. CDR3 DNA: TGTGCCAGCAGTTCCTCGGACAGCTATGGCTACACCTTC.

The rearrangement links TRBV10-3 to TRBJ1-2; D not resolved. The CDR3 length is 13 residues. Trimming removed 7 bases at V and 2 bases at J, with 11 bases between. Per germline, CDR1 ENHRY and CDR2 SYGVKD. CDR3 bases: TGTGCCATCACGCGGGAGCCCAACTATGGCTACACCTTC. Translating gives CAITREPNYGYTF.

The chain recombines TRBV27 with TRBJ1-1, with D unclear. The V end lost 5 bases, the J end lost 4 bases, and 17 bases lay between the germline ends. CDR3 length: 15 amino acids. From germline, CDR1 is MNHEY and CDR2 SMNVEV (reference sequence). The CDR3 protein is CASSLWPTTGTEAFF. In DNA, the CDR3 is TGTGCCAGCAGTCTCTGGCCAACTACTGGCACTGAAGCTTTCTTT.

The V call is TRBV10-3, the J call TRBJ2-3; a possible D gene is TRBD1 (6 bases). This CDR3 has 15 amino acids. Looked up from germline, CDR1 is ENHRY and CDR2 is SYGVKD. V shed 6 bases and J shed 0 bases, with 13 bases lying between them. The chain's CDR3 is CAIRARQVSTDTQYF. CDR3 bases: TGTGCCATCAGGGCTAGACAGGTCAGCACAGATACGCAGTATTTT.

The chain has TRBV7-8 and TRBJ1-6; perhaps TRBD1 as D (6 bases). V was cut by 3 bases and J by 4 bases, with 10 bases left in between. The length of the CDR3 is 15 residues. Germline V lookup: CDR1 SGHVS, CDR2 FQNEAQ. The CDR3 region is CASSFAGDYNSPLHF. CDR3 DNA: TGTGCCAGCAGCTTTGCAGGGGATTATAATTCACCCCTCCACTTT.

The chain carries TRBV11-2 and TRBJ2-2; D uncertain. The CDR3 consists of 13 residues. V shed 4 bases and J shed 4 bases, with 7 bases lying between them. Germline lookup yields CDR1 SGHAT and CDR2 FQNNGV. The CDR3 spells CASSSFITGELFF. The CDR3 coding sequence is TGTGCCAGCAGCTCATTCATCACCGGGGAGCTGTTTTTT.

The chain is built from TRBV12-3 or TRBV12-4 and TRBJ2-3; the D gene is possibly TRBD1 (5 bases). The CDR3 is made up of 13 amino acids. Trimming cost V 10 bases and J 5 bases, with 16 bases left between them. The CDR3 sequence is CATTPQDLDTQYF. As DNA, the CDR3 is TGTGCCACTACGCCACAGGACCTAGATACGCAGTATTTT.

J is TRBJ2-3 and V is TRBV27, with TRBD1 matching over 8 bases. Per germline, CDR1 MNHEY and CDR2 SMNVEV (reference sequence). The CDR3 sequence is 14 residues long. V shed 5 bases, J shed 6 bases, and the junction held 7 bases outside the gene matches. The CDR3 reads CASSPRQGRDTQYF. DNA of the CDR3: TGTGCCAGCAGTCCACGACAGGGGCGGGATACGCAGTATTTT.

J is TRBJ2-3 and V is TRBV18, with a possible D match to TRBD1 (5 bases). Trimming shortened V by 3 bases and J by 4 bases, and 20 bases separated the two germline ends. From germline, CDR1 is KGHSH and CDR2 LQKENI. This CDR3 has 17 residues. The CDR3 DNA reads TGTGCCAGCTCACCTAGGAAGGGGCACCCCTTGGCAGATACGCAGTATTTT. Its translation is CASSPRKGHPLADTQYF.

This chain connects TRBV10-2 to TRBJ1-5; TRBD1 matches at 8 bases. The CDR3 is 16 residues long. Germline CDR1 is WSHSY and CDR2 is SAAADI. V was pared by 10 bases and J by 1 base, with 12 bases of the junction left unmatched. The CDR3 region is CATSQIGQGSNQPQHF. CDR3 in DNA: TGCGCCACGTCACAAATTGGACAGGGAAGCAATCAGCCCCAGCATTTT.

The chain uses TRBV18 and TRBJ2-7; possible D gene TRBD1, 8 bases. V was pared by 4 bases and J by 2 bases, with 12 bases between. Germline V gene lookup returns CDR1 KGHSH and CDR2 LQKENI. The CDR3 loop spans 14 amino acids. Here the CDR3 DNA reads TGTGCCAGCTCACTTACAGGGGGGGCCTACGAGCAGTACTTC. Encoded protein: CASSLTGGAYEQYF.

This chain links TRBV10-3 with TRBJ2-5; D call uncertain. V shed 4 bases and J shed 2 bases, with 8 bases lying between them. Per the germline V gene, CDR1 is ENHRY and CDR2 is SYGVKD. The CDR3 runs to 13 residues. The CDR3, as DNA: TGTGCCATCAGTGTTGGAGAACAAGAGACCCAGTACTTC. It yields the protein CAISVGEQETQYF.

The chain combines TRBV4-3 with TRBJ2-5; the D is unclear. Germline V gives CDR1 LGHNA, CDR2 YSLEER. The CDR3 sequence is 13 residues long. V lost 0 bases and J 8 bases, leaving 10 bases between the germline ends. In DNA form, the CDR3 reads TGCGCCAGCAGCCAAGACCCCCAAACTACCCAGTACTTC. It codes for CASSQDPQTTQYF.

This chain uses TRBV19 with TRBJ1-3; the D gene is possibly TRBD1 (5 bases). Trimming stripped 3 bases from V and 9 bases from J, with 18 bases between. CDR3 length: 15 residues. CDR1 and CDR2 (germline): LNHDA, SQIVND (reference sequence). This chain's CDR3 is CASSILQGERRTIYF. DNA of the CDR3: TGTGCCAGTAGTATTCTCCAGGGTGAACGTCGCACCATATATTTT.

This chain connects TRBV13 to TRBJ2-7, with D maybe TRBD1 (5 bases). The V and J ends lost 1 base and 3 bases respectively, with 7 bases between them. This CDR3 region has 13 residues. Germline V gives CDR1 PRHDT, CDR2 FYEKMQ (reference sequence). CDR3 amino acids: CASSLEQDYEQYF. The CDR3 coding sequence is TGTGCCAGCAGCTTAGAACAGGACTACGAGCAGTACTTC. The full variable domain, rest sourced from reference TRBV13 and TRBJ2-7, is AAGVIQSPRHLIKEKRETATLKCYPIPRHDTVYWYQQGPGQDPQFLISFYEKMQSDKGSIPDRFSAQQFSDYHSELNMSSLELGDSALYFCASSLEQDYEQYFGPGTRLTVT.

The rearrangement links TRBV2 to TRBJ1-2, with D unclear. Germline-derived CDR1 and CDR2 are SNHLY and FYNNEI. The CDR3 totals 13 residues. With 3 bases removed from V and 8 bases from J, the gap between germline ends came to 13 bases. DNA for the CDR3: TGTGCCAGCAGTGACAGGCGAGCGGGGGGCTACACCTTC. As protein: CASSDRRAGGYTF. The complete variable domain, with remaining parts taken from reference TRBV2 and TRBJ1-2, reads EPEVTQTPSHQVTQMGQEVILRCVPISNHLYFYWYRQILGQKVEFLVSFYNNEISEKSEIFDDQFSVERPDGSNFTLKIRSTKLEDSAMYFCASSDRRAGGYTFGSGTRLTVV.

The chain couples TRBV6-5 to TRBJ1-1, with D possibly matching TRBD1 (5 bases). The CDR3 extends over 13 amino acids. Trimming cost V 5 bases and J 7 bases, with 14 bases left between them. The germline V gene has CDR1 MNHEY and CDR2 SVGAGI. CDR3 region: CASSMIPTDEAFF. CDR3 in DNA: TGTGCCAGCAGTATGATCCCGACAGATGAAGCTTTCTTT.

The chain links TRBV27 to TRBJ1-1, with D possibly being TRBD1 (5 bases). CDR1 and CDR2 from the germline V gene are MNHEY and SMNVEV (reference sequence). The V gene lost 5 bases and the J gene lost 1 base, with 11 bases spanning the gap. The CDR3 is 14 residues long. CDR3 bases: TGTGCCAGCAGTGCCCAGGGTGCGAACACTGAAGCTTTCTTT. Translated: CASSAQGANTEAFF.

The rearrangement links TRBV30 to TRBJ1-4, with 9 bases aligning to TRBD1. J was trimmed by 1 base and V by 5 bases; bases with no gene match: 8. The germline V gene encodes CDR1 GTSNPN and CDR2 SVGIG (reference sequence). This CDR3 contains 16 residues. CDR3: CAWSTGGGGTNEKLFF. Here the CDR3 DNA reads TGTGCCTGGTCGACAGGGGGAGGAGGAACTAATGAAAAACTGTTTTTT.

This chain uses TRBV7-2 with TRBJ2-7, with TRBD2 as a possible D gene (5 bases). This CDR3 contains 14 residues. The V end was cut by 5 bases, the J end by 5 bases, with 16 bases between. Germline loops: CDR1 SGHTA, CDR2 FQGNSA. CDR3 in amino acids: CASSPRPRGNEQYF. Written as DNA, the CDR3 is TGTGCCAGCAGCCCCCGCCCCCGGGGAAACGAGCAGTACTTC.

Here the CDR3 DNA reads TGTGCCAGCACCATAACACATAAGTCGAACACTGAAGCTTTCTTT. It specifies CASTITHKSNTEAFF. The genes are TRBV2 and TRBJ1-1; unclear D gene. Trimming shortened V by 7 bases and J by 1 base, and 16 bases separated the two germline ends. The CDR3 sequence is 15 residues long. The germline gives CDR1 SNHLY, CDR2 FYNNEI.

There are a few counts of this clone. The chain uses TRBV6-1 and TRBJ1-2, with D tentatively TRBD1 (5 bases). CDR1 and CDR2 from the germline V gene are MNHNS and SASEGT. Trimming stripped 2 bases from V and 2 bases from J, with 12 bases between. This CDR3 spans 15 amino acids. For the CDR3, the DNA is TGTGCCAGCAGTGAAAGTTACGGGGGGAACTATGGCTACACCTTC. This gives the protein CASSESYGGNYGYTF.